The T cell receptor (beta chain) under discussion was sequenced for a study of cytomegalovirus exposure and HLA in healthy donors. Overall study: A prior study identified 117 million unique TCR beta sequences from about 179 million T cells.

Germline CDR1 PRHDT, CDR2 FYEKMQ (reference sequence). There are 15 residues in the CDR3. The PCR made use of 60 Vbeta and 13 Jbeta primers. The method was immunoSEQ multiplex PCR; TCRdb's version includes in-frame clones alone and lacks a portion of them. In the table there are about 190,000 clones, about 80% of which are singletons. Concerning this clone: An end of the junction differs from the germline gene, which may be a read error.

This receptor was identified in a woman in her forties or fifties in good health and CMV-seropositive. The chain combines TRBV13 with TRBJ2-2; TRBD1 aligns across 9 bases. The sequencing sample was made of PBMCs. CDR3 nucleotides: TGTGCCAGCAGCCCGGACAGGGGAAAACACCGGGGAGCTGTTTTT. Its translation is CASSPDRGKHRGAVF.